Each of the 8 T cell receptor beta chains below was sequenced from the same sample in a study of Tregs in tolerant kidney transplant recipients. Sequenced by immunoSEQ multiplex PCR; TCRdb stores in-frame clones only, minus some. This sample contains about 11,000 clones. Related graft donors supplied nonmyeloablative bone marrow transplants, and mixed chimerism was transient. The sample in question was CD8+ T cells from blood (PBMCs), obtained 24 months after the transplant. The receptors shown here come from a human patient who received a combined kidney and bone marrow transplant. Some T cells may originate from the graft donor.

As concerns this clone: The sequence runs out 3 residues before the end of the CDR3; the remainder is reconstructed from the germline J gene. This sequence joins TRBV7-8 and TRBJ2-7, with no clear D. The V and J ends lost 1 base and 1 base respectively, with 11 bases between them. CDR1 and CDR2 (germline): SGHVS, FQNEAQ. There are 15 residues in the CDR3. The CDR3 loop reads CASSLGGSSSYEQYF. The CDR3 bases that were read are TGTGCCAGCAGCTTAGGTGGCAGTTCTTCCTACGAG.

About this clone itself: The CDR3 end is not reached by the read, which stops 3 residues before it; the germline J gene fills it in. The V and J genes are TRBV5-1 and TRBJ2-3, with unresolved D. CDR1 and CDR2 from the germline V gene are SGHRS and YFSETQ. Deletions cut 3 bases from V and 2 bases from J, with 7 bases between. CDR3 length: 13 residues. The CDR3 loop reads CASSWYNTDTQYF. The covered CDR3 bases are TGCGCCAGCAGCTGGTACAACACAGATACG.

Note on this clone: The read finishes 3 residues shy of the CDR3 end, and the germline J gene is used to complete it. This rearrangement joins TRBV5-6 to TRBJ2-3, with D perhaps TRBD1 (5 bases). This CDR3 spans 14 amino acids. V dropped 1 base and J dropped 2 bases, with 8 bases sitting between them. CDR1 SGHDT and CDR2 YYEEEE come from the germline V gene. The CDR3 loop reads CASSLWGNTDTQYF. CDR3 DNA, as far as it was read: TGTGCCAGCAGCTTGTGGGGCAACACAGATACG.

The CDR3 spells CASSDSGSEQYF. The DNA read from the CDR3 is TGTGCCAGCAGTGATAGCGGCAGCGAG. The V gene is TRBV6-1, the J gene TRBJ2-7; D is possibly TRBD2 (6 bases). The read gets to within 3 residues of the CDR3 end, and the germline J gene fills in the rest. This CDR3 has 12 residues. V was cut by 3 bases and J by 6 bases, with 9 bases left in between. The germline V gene encodes CDR1 MNHNS and CDR2 SASEGT.

As concerns this clone: Read sequence stops 3 residues before the CDR3 end, and the germline J gene provides the missing end. The V and J genes are TRBV11-2 and TRBJ2-5; D gene uncertain. Germline loops: CDR1 SGHAT, CDR2 FQNNGV. Trimming shortened V by 1 base and J by 7 bases, and 10 bases separated the two germline ends. This CDR3 has 13 residues. Partial CDR3 DNA: TGTGCCAGCAGCTTAGCCCCTGGCGGGACC. It translates to CASSLAPGGT. The full CDR3 protein is CASSLAPGGTQYF.

CDR3 sequence reads: CATTGVYNEQFF. CDR3 DNA (partial): TGTGCCACGACAGGGGTCTACAATGAG. The chain employs TRBV19 and TRBJ2-1; 8 nucleotides align to TRBD1. The CDR3 end is not reached by the read, which stops 3 residues before it; the germline J gene fills it in. The V gene's germline CDR1 is LNHDA and CDR2 SQIVND (reference sequence). Trimming took 10 bases from V and 3 from J; bases not matched to a gene: 2. This CDR3 contains 12 residues.

Concerning this clone: The read ends 3 residues shy of where the CDR3 ends; the end is completed using the germline J gene. The chain recombines TRBV30 with TRBJ2-3; 7 bases match TRBD2. V shed 1 base, J shed 0 bases, and the junction held 4 bases outside the gene matches. The germline V gene encodes CDR1 GTSNPN and CDR2 SVGIG (reference sequence). The CDR3 is 15 residues long. This CDR3 reads CAWSATTSSTDTQYF. The sequenced CDR3 bases are TGTGCCTGGAGTGCTACGACTAGCAGCACAGATACG.

As for this clone: The CDR3 is cut off 3 residues early in the read; its end comes from the germline J gene. This chain links TRBV6-7 with TRBJ1-6; D remains unclear. TRBV6-7 is flagged as an ORF with uncertain function. The CDR3 spans 17 residues. Trimming cost V 7 bases and J 7 bases, with 23 bases left between them. CDR3 protein: CASTETPKLSGNSPLHF. CDR3 bases read: TGTGCCAGCACCGAGACACCCAAGCTTTCCGGCAATTCACCC.